The clone carrying this T cell receptor beta chain was picked up many times. This sample stems from a study of identical twins. Using its own MiXCR run on the 5' RACE reads, TCRdb lists one record per CDR3 protein. This table holds approximately 680,000 distinct CDR3 sequences, around 7.4% found once. These data also featured in a second study, about yellow fever vaccine responses in identical twins. That publication notes: Twins' vaccine T cell responses reportedly seemed partly convergent and partly personalized.

The TCR comes from a young woman in good health. The sample consisted of PBMCs.

The CDR3 DNA sequence: TGTGCCAGCAGCCAAACGACAGGGAGCTCCTACAATGAGCAGTTCTTC. Translating gives CASSQTTGSSYNEQFF. The genes are TRBV7-8 and TRBJ2-1; 7 bases agree with TRBD1. After removal of 5 bases from V and 0 bases from J, the junction contained 7 bases not matched to a gene. The CDR3 totals 16 residues. Germline V gene lookup returns CDR1 SGHVS and CDR2 FQNEAQ.